This entry lists 15 T cell receptor beta chains sequenced from one sample in a study of T cells in Graves' hyperthyroidism and ophthalmopathy. TCR beta CDR3 sequences were amplified from RNA transcripts. Initially, a first-round RT-PCR of the TCR CDR3 employed the HTBI primer set. TCRdb re-called the multiplex PCR reads with MiXCR, one entry per CDR3 protein. In the table there are fewer than 900,000 distinct CDR3 sequences, 15% to 20% of which are singletons. Sequencing was done on a sample of blood. The receptors come from a man aged 18 to 30 with Graves' hyperthyroidism.

A few counts support this clonotype. The rearrangement uses TRBV5-5 and TRBJ1-5; TRBD1 is a possible D gene (6 bases). This CDR3 contains 15 residues. CDR1 is SGHKS, CDR2 YYEKEE, per germline (reference sequence). The V end lost 0 bases, the J end lost 7 bases, and 14 bases lay between the germline ends. The CDR3 protein is CASSLGPRGYQPQHF. DNA for the CDR3: TGTGCCAGCAGCTTGGGACCCAGGGGCTACCAGCCCCAGCATTTT.

In its sample, this clonotype was seen many times. The chain recombines TRBV27 with TRBJ2-4; D gene unclear. V was cut by 6 bases and J by 0 bases, with 9 bases left in between. In germline, CDR1 is MNHEY, CDR2 SMNVEV (reference sequence). The CDR3 spans 14 residues. The CDR3 loop reads CASSHRRAKNIQYF. The CDR3 DNA sequence: TGTGCCAGCAGCCACCGGAGAGCCAAAAACATTCAGTACTTC.

The chain links TRBV20-1 to TRBJ1-2; D not resolved. Germline values: CDR1 DFQATT, CDR2 SNEGSKA (reference sequence). V lost 1 base to trimming and J lost 5 bases, with 5 bases between them. The CDR3 spans 11 residues. The CDR3 DNA is TGCAGTGCTAGAGCGGGGTATGGCTACACCTTC. It is translated as CSARAGYGYTF.

This chain uses TRBV24-1 with TRBJ2-2; D ambiguous. This CDR3 region has 16 residues. CDR1 KGHDR and CDR2 SFDVKD come from the germline V gene. V lost 0 bases and J lost 1, with 8 bases in between. The CDR3 DNA reads as TGTGCCACCAGTGATTTGGGGGTAAAGAACACCGGGGAGCTGTTTTTT. This codes for CATSDLGVKNTGELFF.

This clonotype was recorded at least ten times. This rearrangement joins TRBV27 to TRBJ2-5; D unresolved. The CDR3 has 13 amino acids. Trimming left V 3 bases short and J 2 bases short, with 7 bases between. Germline CDR1 MNHEY, CDR2 SMNVEV (reference sequence). The CDR3 loop reads CASSFHGQETQYF. The CDR3 nucleotides are TGTGCCAGCAGTTTCCATGGGCAAGAGACCCAGTACTTC.

This clonotype was picked up a small number of times. The V and J genes are TRBV10-3 and TRBJ2-7; TRBD2 matches 8 bases. The CDR3 extends over 15 amino acids. Germline V gene data show CDR1 as ENHRY and CDR2 as SYGVKD. The V gene end was trimmed by 7 bases and the J gene end by 7 bases; junction bases not matched to a gene: 15. CDR3 protein: CAITSRGLGLGEQYF. The CDR3 DNA sequence: TGTGCCATCACCTCCCGGGGACTAGGACTTGGGGAGCAGTACTTC.

This clonotype has a handful of counts. This chain links TRBV28 with TRBJ2-2; D is undetermined. The CDR3 runs 13 residues. Trimming took 3 bases from V and 7 from J, leaving 9 bases between them. Germline CDR1 and CDR2: MDHEN and SYDVKM. Written as DNA, the CDR3 is TGTGCCAGCAGTTTTGGTGTCATCGGGGAGCTGTTTTTT. Translating gives CASSFGVIGELFF. Looking up the rest from reference TRBV28 and TRBJ2-2 gives the full variable domain: DVKVTQSSRYLVKRTGEKVFLECVQDMDHENMFWYRQDPGLGLRLIYFSYDVKMKEKGDIPEGYSVSREKKERFSLILESASTNQTSMYLCASSFGVIGELFFGEGSRLTVL.

This clonotype was seen a handful of times. V is TRBV11-3 and J is TRBJ1-1; TRBD1 is a possible D gene (6 bases). Germline values: CDR1 SGHNT, CDR2 YENEEA. V was trimmed by 5 bases and J by 7 bases, leaving 11 bases between them. This CDR3 region has 12 residues. The CDR3: CASSHDRREAFF. In DNA form, the CDR3 reads TGTGCCAGCAGCCATGACAGGCGTGAAGCTTTCTTT.

V usage is TRBV11-2 and J usage is TRBJ2-7; perhaps TRBD2 as D (6 bases). The germline V gene has CDR1 SGHAT and CDR2 FQNNGV. V shed 3 bases and J shed 2 bases, with 11 bases lying between them. This CDR3 has 14 residues. CDR3 amino acids: CASSLGGLTYEQYF. CDR3 nucleotide sequence: TGTGCCAGCAGCTTGGGGGGTTTAACCTACGAGCAGTACTTC.

This clonotype was seen repeatedly, ten times or more. This chain joins TRBV5-6 and TRBJ2-7; tentatively, D is TRBD1 (6 bases). The CDR3 totals 16 residues. Germline loops: CDR1 SGHDT, CDR2 YYEEEE. V lost 5 bases to trimming and J lost 0 bases, with 18 bases between them. The CDR3, as DNA: TGTGCCAGCAGACCAACGACAGGATTCAGCTCCTACGAGCAGTACTTC. It translates to CASRPTTGFSSYEQYF.

Only a few counts were recorded for this clonotype. J is TRBJ2-7 and V is TRBV20-1; 8 bases map to TRBD2. Germline V gene sequence: CDR1 DFQATT, CDR2 SNEGSKA (reference sequence). There are 14 residues in the CDR3. V shed 4 bases, J shed 4 bases, and the junction held 9 bases outside the gene matches. Written as DNA, the CDR3 is TGCAGTGCTAAGAAGCTAGCGGGTGTATACGAGCAGTACTTC. Protein product: CSAKKLAGVYEQYF.

This clonotype was picked up many times. This rearrangement joins TRBV28 to TRBJ2-1; D could derive from TRBD1 or TRBD2 (5 bases each). Germline assignment: CDR1 MDHEN and CDR2 SYDVKM. V was clipped by 4 bases and J by 3 bases, with 16 bases between them. The CDR3 has 16 amino acids. DNA of the CDR3: TGTGCCAGCAGTTGGTTGGGGGTGAAGGACTACAATGAGCAGTTCTTC. It encodes CASSWLGVKDYNEQFF.

The sample holds many counts of this clonotype. The chain recombines TRBV5-6 with TRBJ2-7, with no clear D. The CDR3 runs 14 residues. Germline CDR1 and CDR2: SGHDT and YYEEEE. With 0 bases removed from V and 2 bases from J, the gap between germline ends came to 9 bases. CDR3 region: CASSLEGFAYEQYF. The CDR3, as DNA: TGTGCCAGCAGCTTGGAGGGTTTCGCCTACGAGCAGTACTTC.

This clonotype showed up many times. This chain connects TRBV28 to TRBJ2-2; TRBD1 might be the D (6 bases). The germline V and J ends were trimmed by 5 bases and 6 bases, with 16 bases remaining between them. Germline lookup yields CDR1 MDHEN and CDR2 SYDVKM. This CDR3 spans 15 amino acids. The CDR3, as DNA: TGTGCCAGCAGTCCCCCCCTAGGGGGTTCCGGGGAGCTGTTTTTT. This gives the protein CASSPPLGGSGELFF.

This clonotype occurred many times. The J gene is TRBJ2-5, the V gene TRBV7-8; 11 bases match TRBD2. The CDR3 is 17 residues long. The V gene's germline CDR1 is SGHVS and CDR2 FQNEAQ. Trimming took 1 base from V and 1 from J; bases not matched to a gene: 5. CDR3: CASSLGGLAGIQETQYF. The DNA for the CDR3 is TGTGCCAGCAGCTTAGGAGGACTAGCGGGTATCCAAGAGACCCAGTACTTC. The variable domain in full, completed from reference TRBV7-8 and TRBJ2-5, reads GAGVSQSPRYKVAKRGQDVALRCDPISGHVSLFWYQQALGQGPEFLTYFQNEAQLDKSGLPSDRFFAERPEGSVSTLKIQRTQQEDSAVYLCASSLGGLAGIQETQYFGPGTRLLVL.